This TCR beta chain was documented in a study of cytomegalovirus exposure and HLA in healthy donors. Looking at the study overall: Drawn from HLA-typed donors, 80 million to 100 million unique TCRs were held in an early data release.

CDR1 is SEHNR and CDR2 is FQNEAQ in the germline V gene (reference sequence). CDR3 length: 12 amino acids. Vbeta (60) and Jbeta (13) primers were used in the PCR. Sequenced by immunoSEQ multiplex PCR; TCRdb stores in-frame clones only, minus some. The sample shows 150,000 or so clones, roughly 70% of them seen only once. Notes on this clone: Its target is unknown. The junction departs from germline at one end; a sequencing error may be responsible.

Whole-study findings and limits: Specificity for CMV antigens was confirmed in vitro for three of the CMV-associated chains. Later analysis identified a missense DCLRE1C variant that was linked to TCR beta V- and J-gene trimming. Earlier findings revealed that most TCR beta V segments proved productive either about 87% or about 30% of the time.

The sample was PBMCs. This clonotype was obtained from a man aged 30 to 39 in good health and CMV-seronegative. The rearrangement uses TRBV7-9 and TRBJ2-1, with D unclear. This CDR3 is CSSSLLGNEQFF. CDR3 DNA sequence: TGTTCCAGCAGCTTACTCGGGAATGAGCAGTTCTTC.